A single sample gave rise to the 10 T cell receptor beta chains below, sequenced in a study of low-dose radiotherapy and immunotherapy resistance in tumors. Primers targeting TRAV and TRBV primed first-strand cDNA, covering alpha and beta chains. TCR amplification used roughly 20 PCR cycles, a constant-region primer and a V-primer adapter. Each CDR3 protein gets one entry after TCRdb re-called the reads with MiXCR. The sample shows 7,500 to 9,000 distinct CDR3 sequences, approximately 69% of them seen only once. The receptors shown here come from a human donor with advanced metastatic prostate, ovarian, gallbladder or colorectal cancer (not recorded which). This table probably holds off-target reads from a library built for another chain.

Here the CDR3 DNA reads TGTGCCAGCAGCTTGGGACAGCAAGAGACCCAGTACTTC. Translated, it gives CASSLGQQETQYF. The genes are TRBV5-5 and TRBJ2-5, with TRBD1 as a possible D gene (5 bases). Trimming took off 0 bases at V and 2 bases at J, with 5 bases between the two ends. The CDR3 sequence is 13 residues long. Per germline, CDR1 SGHKS and CDR2 YYEKEE (reference sequence).

The rearrangement uses TRBV10-3 and TRBJ2-1; tentative D call: TRBD2 (6 bases). CDR3 length: 13 residues. Trimming cost V 10 bases and J 0 bases, with 10 bases left between them. Germline assignment: CDR1 ENHRY and CDR2 SYGVKD. In DNA form, the CDR3 reads TGTGCCAGCTCGACTAGCTCCTACAATGAGCAGTTCTTC. Encoded protein: CASSTSSYNEQFF.

V usage is TRBV12-5 and J usage is TRBJ2-7; D is perhaps TRBD1 or TRBD2 (5 bases each). Germline V gives CDR1 LGHNT, CDR2 FRNRAP. CDR3 length: 15 residues. The ends were cut back, 3 bases at V and 1 base at J, with 13 bases in the middle. The CDR3 loop reads CASGFTRDRSYEQYF. The CDR3 region has the DNA TGTGCTAGTGGTTTCACCCGGGACCGTTCCTACGAGCAGTACTTC.

This chain joins TRBV5-5 and TRBJ2-1, with D possibly matching TRBD2 (7 bases). Germline loops: CDR1 SGHKS, CDR2 YYEKEE (reference sequence). The V end lost 5 bases, the J end lost 7 bases, and 19 bases lay between the germline ends. This CDR3 comprises 15 residues. The CDR3: CASSPKGGLRNEQFF. The CDR3 region has the DNA TGTGCCAGCAGTCCGAAGGGGGGGCTAAGGAATGAGCAGTTCTTC.

This clonotype was detected a few times. The V and J genes are TRBV29-1 and TRBJ2-1; TRBD1 matches 9 bases. The V and J ends lost 6 bases and 9 bases, in that order; junction bases with no gene match: 6. CDR3 size: 12 residues. Looked up from germline, CDR1 is SQVTM and CDR2 is ANQGSEA. The CDR3 loop is CSVGEQGAEQFF. CDR3 coding DNA: TGCAGCGTGGGGGAACAGGGGGCTGAGCAGTTCTTC.

The chain has TRBV6-2 or TRBV6-3 and TRBJ2-1; D possibly corresponds to TRBD1 (5 bases). The CDR3 sequence is 12 residues long. Trimming removed 3 bases at V and 6 bases at J, with 6 bases between. Germline loops: CDR1 MNHEY, CDR2 SVGEGT. The CDR3 protein is CASSYQGNEQFF. The CDR3 nucleotides read TGTGCCAGCAGTTATCAGGGCAATGAGCAGTTCTTC.

V and J are TRBV29-1 and TRBJ1-2; weak D call: TRBD1 (5 bases). The length of the CDR3 is 13 residues. V was clipped by 5 bases and J by 7 bases, with 17 bases between them. Germline V lookup: CDR1 SQVTM, CDR2 ANQGSEA. In DNA, the CDR3 is TGCAGCGTTAATGGGGGGTTAATCTCTGGCTACACCTTC. It encodes CSVNGGLISGYTF.

The V and J genes are TRBV5-1 and TRBJ2-2, with 10 bases aligning to TRBD2. V was clipped by 0 bases and J by 3 bases; unmatched bases: 5. Germline V gene sequence: CDR1 SGHRS, CDR2 YFSETQ. The CDR3 has 17 residues. This chain's CDR3 is CASSLDSGRADTGELFF. CDR3 nucleotide sequence: TGCGCCAGCAGCTTGGACAGCGGGAGGGCCGACACCGGGGAGCTGTTTTTT.

This clonotype was seen once. This chain joins TRBV10-1 and TRBJ2-3, with 8 positions matching TRBD1. CDR3 size: 13 residues. From germline, CDR1 is WNHNN and CDR2 SYGVQD (reference sequence). With V trimmed by 4 bases and J by 6 bases, 3 bases remained unmatched. DNA for the CDR3: TGCGCCAGCAGTGGCAGGGGGCGGGATACGCAGTATTTT. It is translated as CASSGRGRDTQYF.

This clonotype was recorded only once. V and J are TRBV2 and TRBJ1-5; D remains ambiguous. V was trimmed by 4 bases and J by 0 bases, leaving 7 bases between them. The CDR3 loop spans 14 amino acids. Germline CDR1 is SNHLY and CDR2 is FYNNEI. This CDR3 reads CASSGTNSNQPQHF. In DNA form, the CDR3 reads TGTGCCAGCAGTGGGACGAATAGCAATCAGCCCCAGCATTTT.